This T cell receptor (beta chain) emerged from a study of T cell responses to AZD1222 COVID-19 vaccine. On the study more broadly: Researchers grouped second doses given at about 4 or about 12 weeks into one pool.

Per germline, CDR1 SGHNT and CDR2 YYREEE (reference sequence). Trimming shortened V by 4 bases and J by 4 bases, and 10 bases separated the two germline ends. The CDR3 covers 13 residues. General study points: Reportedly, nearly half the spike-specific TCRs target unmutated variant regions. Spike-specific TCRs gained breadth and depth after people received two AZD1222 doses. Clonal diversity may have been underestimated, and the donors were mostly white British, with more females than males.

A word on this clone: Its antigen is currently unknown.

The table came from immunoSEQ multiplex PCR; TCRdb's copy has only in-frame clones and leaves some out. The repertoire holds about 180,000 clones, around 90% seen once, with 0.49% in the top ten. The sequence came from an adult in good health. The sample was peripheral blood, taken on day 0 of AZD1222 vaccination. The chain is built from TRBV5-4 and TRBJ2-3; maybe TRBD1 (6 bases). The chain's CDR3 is CASSRTGSDTQYF. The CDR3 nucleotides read TGTGCCAGCAGCCGCACAGGGTCAGATACGCAGTATTTT.